Listed below are T cell receptor beta chains from one sample, sequenced in a study of blood T cell repertoires in COVID-19. Data came from immunoSEQ multiplex PCR; TCRdb stores just in-frame clones and leaves some out. The sample shows hundreds of thousands of clones, about four fifths of them seen only once. Sequenced material: peripheral blood. All receptors come from a woman aged 80 or over with COVID-19, enrolled during active disease. Each CDR3 is given with its conserved first and last residue. Clone size appears in some rows only: once, few, many, or a class for an expanded clone.

V: TRBV6-2/TRBV6-3; length: 14; size: .; CDR3: CASSPGTSQGTQYF
V: TRBV19; length: 15; size: .; CDR3: CASSLSGGRGEKLFF
V: TRBV3-1/TRBV3-2; length: 15; size: .; CDR3: CASSQGVASSHEQYF
V: TRBV5-1; length: 13; size: .; CDR3: CASSLAENYGYTF
V: TRBV6-2/TRBV6-3; length: 17; size: once; CDR3: CASSQALTRFEKNIQYF
V: TRBV4-2; length: 20; size: .; CDR3: CASSPGGILAGATQRDTQYF
V: TRBV15; length: 17; size: .; CDR3: CATSRTIAGTSDNEQFF
V: TRBV9; length: 12; size: .; CDR3: CASSTNTDTQYF
V: TRBV6-2/TRBV6-3; length: 16; size: few; CDR3: CASSSDRADGDYEQYF
V: TRBV28; length: 15; size: .; CDR3: CASSPGGARYYGYTF
V: TRBV10-1; length: 13; size: .; CDR3: CASSALFTDTQYF
V: TRBV9; length: 14; size: .; CDR3: CASSPDGGRDEQYF
V: TRBV28; length: 14; size: once; CDR3: CASRGQRKQETQYF
V: TRBV9; length: 18; size: .; CDR3: CASSIRTSGSLDTGELFF
V: TRBV7-6; length: 17; size: .; CDR3: CASSNSYSPSRSYEQYF
V: TRBV3-1/TRBV3-2; length: 15; size: .; CDR3: CASSQPGQGAGELFF
V: TRBV5-6; length: 14; size: .; CDR3: CASSLVAESYEQYF
V: TRBV27; length: 15; size: .; CDR3: CASSLEGRVNQPQHF
V: TRBV24-1; length: 20; size: .; CDR3: CATSDLKRDSSKPSGNTIYF
V: TRBV10-3; length: 14; size: .; CDR3: CATSGGASNQPQHF
V: TRBV11-2; length: 15; size: .; CDR3: CASSLTGGSYNEQFF
V: TRBV5-1; length: 14; size: few; CDR3: CASSLGGYTNEQFF